This TCR beta chain was found in a study of OX40 agonist ivuxolimab in advanced cancers. Background on the whole study: Ivuxolimab, which targeted the costimulatory receptor OX40 (CD134), was an agonistic, fully human IgG2 monoclonal antibody. Intravenous ivuxolimab was administered to patients every 2 weeks at six dose levels: 0.01, 0.1, 0.3, 1.5, 3 and 10 mg/kg. Among the approximately 54 dose-escalation patients, 19 had hepatocellular carcinoma, about 15 melanoma, 9 renal cell carcinoma and 9 head and neck cancer. In the dose-escalation cohort, roughly four fifths of patients were male, and the mean age was approximately 60 years, with a range of about 23 to 90. Prior anti-PD-1, anti-PD-L1 or anti-CTLA-4 therapy was permitted, and checkpoint inhibitors had been received by less than 45% of dose-escalation patients. Partial responses were achieved by three dose-escalation patients, of whom one had hepatocellular carcinoma and two had cutaneous melanoma. The point of sequencing TCRbeta in the periphery was to test whether ivuxolimab changed TCR sequence diversity and drove clonal T-cell expansion. The paper describes the monotherapy dose-escalation part (N = 52 patients) of the phase I trial of ivuxolimab.

The trial excluded patients who had a history of autoimmune disease or were on systemic immunosuppression. In every dose cohort, peripheral blood was drawn for TCR sequencing at baseline, cycle 4 day 1, and cycle 7 day 1. The samples were drawn from a first-in-human, open-label, multicenter phase I dose-escalation trial of ivuxolimab. The trial enrolled adults with locally advanced or metastatic head and neck squamous cell, hepatocellular, melanoma or renal cell carcinoma. CD4+ and CD8+ T cells were sorted separately from peripheral blood before TCR sequencing. For sequencing of the TCRbeta CDR3 region, genomic DNA was extracted from the sorted cells. TCRbeta CDR3 regions were sequenced using the immunoSEQ Assay. The clones in this table, taken by TCRdb from immuneACCESS, are in-frame only. Not every clone is retained; where verified, under half of the shortfall comes from an unresolved V gene, and the cause of the rest is unknown. A total of 70,000 or so clones appear in this sample, 65% to 85% of them only once. Jointly, the top ten make up roughly a tenth of the sample.

A word on this clone: Its antigen is not yet known. One base away there is no much larger clone; base qualities are not given.

Broad study findings and their caveats: After ivuxolimab, more expanded clones were found on average in CD8+ T cells than in CD4+ T cells. Low levels of normalized T-cell clonal expansion were also seen in some patients who did not respond. At doses of 0.1 to 3.0 mg/kg, clonal expansion of both CD4+ and CD8+ blood T cells was observed from baseline to week 6. The antigen specificity of the clonally expanded peripheral T cells was not determined. In the 0.1-3.0 mg/kg groups, partial responders had among the lowest normalized peripheral clonal expansion, particularly in CD8+ T cells.

The specimen was CD4+ or CD8+ T cells sorted from blood, collected in a trial of the OX40 agonist ivuxolimab. This TCR was sampled from an adult with an advanced solid tumor such as melanoma, head and neck, liver or kidney cancer.

Read as DNA, the sequence is TGTGCCATCAGTGCAGGACAGGGAAACACTGAAGCTTTCTTT. Translation gives CAISAGQGNTEAFF. The rearranged segments are TRBV10-3 and TRBJ1-1, with TRBD1 matching 8 junction bases. The germline V gene encodes CDR1 ENHRY and CDR2 SYGVKD. From V the trimming removes 4 bases and from J it removes 2 bases, while the gene matches leave 3 bases of the junction unaccounted for. The CDR3 runs 14 amino acids, cysteine and phenylalanine included. The sequence is cut down to CDR3 DNA, 42 bases in frame from base 1.